This TCR beta chain was observed in a study of beta chain features in type 1 diabetes (dated by TCRdb to between 2018 and 2020). For context, the study as a whole: No differences in mean age, gender distribution, total cell number or subset yield were found between patients and healthy donors. Across all samples, around 99 million sorted cells were examined, and cell number per subset correlated strongly with RNA yield. In the study, TCRB repertoires of sorted circulating CD4+ T cell subsets from recently diagnosed type 1 diabetes patients were compared with those of matched healthy donors. Naive and central memory subsets were obtained from all 30 or so donors, but regulatory and stem cell-like memory subsets were isolated from only 8 patients and roughly 8 healthy donors. The full study reports these points: HLA sub-analyses involved small numbers of individuals, so any influence of HLA type on TCRB rearrangement remained unresolved. PCR may preferentially amplify shorter templates, but because patient and control samples were amplified and corrected together, any resulting skew would affect both groups equally. Patients with type 1 diabetes made fewer insertions and deleted more nucleotides at VDJ recombination sites, implying thymic rearrangement abnormalities. Naive, central memory and regulatory TCRB repertoires appeared to be more similar among patients than among healthy donors. Because cDNA was sequenced instead of genomic DNA, highly expressing activated cells could be over-represented, though the groups showed no difference in activation or CD3 levels. In all four CD4+ subsets, TCRB CDR3 length was moderately but significantly shorter in type 1 diabetes patients.

The High Capacity cDNA Reverse Transcription Kit was used to reverse transcribe all of the isolated RNA, meaning that expressed TCRB transcripts were what got sequenced. Deep immunoSEQ sequencing was performed on naive, central memory and regulatory T cell samples, with an average of around 3.5 million total reads per sample. After sorted cells were lysed in RLT buffer, RNA was extracted with DNase-treated RNeasy Micro or Mini kits, with the choice depending on cell number. Each cell subset was processed on its own to prevent cross-contamination, while patient and healthy donor samples were processed together. TCRB sequences were amplified from cDNA with the immunoSEQ multiplex PCR, producing 87-bp fragments spanning the CDR3 region. Amplicons were sequenced on the Illumina HiSeq platform. Per the authors' processing: Synthetic template baselines were used to correct PCR bias computationally, reads within Hamming distance 2 were collapsed together, and singletons that could not be merged were discarded. Reads were aligned to IMGT to assign V, D and J genes, CDR3 length, and insertions or deletions at six rearrangement sites. Within each subset, clonotype counts were normalized to sorted cell number, and only after that were true diversity and Gini coefficients computed with the tcR R package. Repertoire sharing was quantified using the overlap coefficient calculated on TCRB nucleotide sequences. Out-of-frame TCRB sequences from naive cells were analyzed to stand in for the pre-selection repertoire. Not all clones reach the TCRdb copy of this immuneACCESS table, which keeps in-frame sequences only. Checked studies attribute under half of the gap to unresolved V genes and leave the rest unexplained. From that table come the V and J calls and clone size; the DNA was used to work out D and trimming. The sample table shows around 260,000 clones, and 24% are seen once. The ten largest clones take up roughly 0.011% of the sample.

In this sample, this clone turned up a few times. No antigen is known for it. It has no much larger one-base neighbor in the sample; base qualities were not kept. The CDR3 numbers 16 residues from cysteine through phenylalanine. The entry retains the CDR3 DNA only, 48 bases that are in frame from base 1. The germline V gene supplies CDR1 SNHLY and CDR2 FYNNEI. V has 6 bases trimmed and J has 8 bases trimmed; junction bases matching no gene number 10. Each donor gave one peripheral blood draw, approximately 120 mL on average, collected into heparinised tubes. Naive, central memory, regulatory and stem cell-like memory CD4+ T cells were sorted on a BD FACSAria II using a panel including CD45RO, CCR7, CD25, CD127, CD95 and CD27. All sorted populations exceeded 98% purity. PBMCs were isolated right away by Lymphoprep density gradient centrifugation and were stained directly, without culture. To minimize batch effects, samples were stained and sorted in pairs, one healthy donor with one patient per experiment.

This chain joins TRBV2 to TRBJ2-1, with TRBD2 identical over 13 junction bases. Sequencing input: naive CD4+ T cells from blood. The cell subset or site label of this sample denotes: true naive CD4+ T cells. This clonotype originated in a woman younger than 45 with type 1 diabetes. The CDR3 has the sequence CASRAGLAGAGDEQFF. In nucleotide form, the sequence is TGTGCCAGCAGGGCAGGACTAGCGGGAGCCGGGGATGAGCAGTTCTTC.